This T cell receptor beta chain is drawn from a study of CD8+CD57+ T cells in acquired aplastic anemia. About the research overall: The sorted CD4+ and CD8+ cells yielded an average approximately 3.3 ug of DNA. Study-wide findings and caveats: Patients shared twenty-nine CD8+ CDR3 sequences with controls. The study found no significant CD8+ Simpson's diversity difference between patients and controls.

For this clonotype: The antigen is unknown.

It was genomic DNA that served as the template for profiling TCR beta VDJ and CDR3. TCRdb fed the reads into MiXCR, producing one record per CDR3 protein. The data show 250,000 to 350,000 distinct CDR3 sequences, with 55% to 65% seen just once and less than 10% held by the top ten. Looked up from germline, CDR1 is MNHEY and CDR2 is SVGAGI. This CDR3 contains 15 residues. V lost 10 bases and J 2 bases, leaving 20 bases between the germline ends. This clonotype was obtained from a human donor with severe aplastic anemia or a healthy control (not recorded which). The V call is TRBV6-5, the J call TRBJ1-1; D call uncertain. Sequenced sample: sorted CD4+, CD8+, or CD8+CD57+ T cells (not recorded which) from PBMCs. The CDR3 coding sequence is TGTGCCACCGAGGACCTTGGAAAGACCAACACTGAAGCTTTCTTT. It translates to CATEDLGKTNTEAFF.